These 29 T cell receptor beta chains originate from one sample sequenced in a study of CD8 T cells in ankylosing spondylitis. Study-level points and caveats: A motif of 8 or 9 highly homologous TCR beta variants was seen as apparently characteristic of ankylosing spondylitis blood.

Antigens for these TCRs are unknown. TCRdb itself ran the 5' RACE reads through MiXCR, one entry per CDR3 protein. Seen here are almost 400,000 distinct CDR3 sequences, approximately 20% observed once, and the top ten hold about a sixth. The sequencing sample was made of blood, either unsorted or a sorted T cell fraction (not recorded which). These receptors all come from a male donor with ankylosing spondylitis.

This clonotype was picked up a small number of times. This chain joins TRBV7-2 and TRBJ2-3; TRBD2 matches at 7 bases. Per the germline V gene, CDR1 is SGHTA and CDR2 is FQGNSA. This CDR3 has 17 amino acids. V dropped 5 bases and J dropped 0; count of bases not matched to a gene: 11. This CDR3 reads CASSPFPLATSTDTQYF. CDR3 nucleotides: TGTGCCAGCAGCCCGTTCCCACTAGCGACTAGCACAGATACGCAGTATTTT.

The chain couples TRBV10-3 to TRBJ2-1; 7 positions agree with TRBD2. The ends lost 4 bases at V and 5 bases at J; junction bases unmatched: 8. Germline CDR1 and CDR2: ENHRY and SYGVKD. This CDR3 comprises 15 residues. The CDR3 nucleotides are TGTGCCATCAGTGTTCTGGCGGGAGATCACAATGAGCAGTTCTTC. This sequence encodes CAISVLAGDHNEQFF.

This chain connects TRBV12-3 or TRBV12-4 to TRBJ1-5; D is unresolved. CDR3 length: 15 amino acids. V lost 6 bases, J lost 9 bases, and 21 bases lay in between. CDR3 in amino acids: CASSSQFDGVRPQHF. CDR3 nucleotide sequence: TGTGCCAGCAGCTCCCAATTTGACGGAGTGCGGCCCCAGCATTTT.

The chain joins TRBV7-9 to TRBJ1-4, with 7 bases aligning to TRBD1. CDR3 length: 17 residues. CDR1 SEHNR and CDR2 FQNEAQ come from the germline V gene (reference sequence). Unmatched junction bases numbered 6, after V lost 0 bases and J lost 2 bases. The CDR3 DNA follows: TGTGCCAGCAGCTTAGCGACAGGGCGGCGGACTAATGAAAAACTGTTTTTT. This gives the protein CASSLATGRRTNEKLFF. Looking up the rest from reference TRBV7-9 and TRBJ1-4 gives the full variable domain: DTGVSQNPRHKITKRGQNVTFRCDPISEHNRLYWYRQTLGQGPEFLTYFQNEAQLEKSRLLSDRFSAERPKGSFSTLEIQRTEQGDSAMYLCASSLATGRRTNEKLFFGSGTQLSVL.

A few counts support this clonotype. The chain carries TRBV9 and TRBJ2-1, with TRBD1 matching 9 bases. Germline V gives CDR1 SGDLS, CDR2 YYNGEE. The junction had 10 bases not matched to a gene; V was cut back by 2 bases and J by 7 bases. The CDR3 runs to 16 residues. The CDR3 region has the DNA TGTGCCAGCAGCGTCGCCCCGGGACAGGGTGTAAATGAGCAGTTCTTC. It translates to CASSVAPGQGVNEQFF.

The gene calls are TRBV27 and TRBJ2-3; D possibly uses TRBD1 or TRBD2 (5 bases each). Trimming left V 3 bases short and J 4 bases short, with 20 bases between. CDR3 length: 17 amino acids. Looked up from germline, CDR1 is MNHEY and CDR2 is SMNVEV (reference sequence). CDR3 in DNA: TGTGCCAGCAGTTTTGGGACCTACTTTTCTAAAGCAGATACGCAGTATTTT. It specifies CASSFGTYFSKADTQYF.

The chain recombines TRBV20-1 with TRBJ1-5; 7 nucleotides agree with TRBD1. V gave up 5 bases and J gave up 9 bases; unmatched junction bases: 7. The CDR3 length is 12 residues. Germline V gives CDR1 DFQATT, CDR2 SNEGSKA (reference sequence). CDR3 DNA sequence: TGCAGTGCTGGAAGACAGGGTCTGCCCCAGCATTTT. Translation: CSAGRQGLPQHF.

The rearrangement uses TRBV7-2 and TRBJ2-1, with 9 bases aligning to TRBD2. The CDR3 consists of 16 residues. The germline V gene has CDR1 SGHTA and CDR2 FQGNSA. Trimming cost V 5 bases and J 2 bases; bases outside gene matches: 7. The CDR3 DNA follows: TGTGCCAGCAGCATTAGACTAGCGGAAACCTACAATGAGCAGTTCTTC. Its translation: CASSIRLAETYNEQFF.

This clonotype was observed many times. The chain employs TRBV11-2 and TRBJ2-3; maybe TRBD2 (5 bases). The CDR3 consists of 16 residues. Germline CDR1 is SGHAT and CDR2 is FQNNGV. The V end lost 0 bases, the J end lost 6 bases, and 16 bases lay between the germline ends. CDR3 region: CASSLESSWGGDTQYF. In DNA, the CDR3 is TGTGCCAGCAGCTTAGAGTCTAGCTGGGGTGGGGATACGCAGTATTTT.

This clonotype came up a few times. The chain uses TRBV10-3 and TRBJ2-7; the D gene could be TRBD1 or TRBD2 (5 bases each). The CDR3 runs 14 residues. The germline V gene encodes CDR1 ENHRY and CDR2 SYGVKD. Trimming pared 3 bases from V and 4 bases from J, leaving 13 bases between. The CDR3 bases are TGTGCCATCAGTGAATGGGACCGGGATTACGAGCAGTACTTC. It yields the protein CAISEWDRDYEQYF.

This chain connects TRBV4-1 to TRBJ1-4; the D is unclear. CDR3 size: 17 residues. The germline V gene encodes CDR1 MGHRA and CDR2 YSYEKL. With 0 bases removed from V and 2 bases from J, the gap between germline ends came to 13 bases. The CDR3 DNA is TGCGCCAGCAGCCAAGATACGGTGCAAAGGACTAATGAAAAACTGTTTTTT. As protein: CASSQDTVQRTNEKLFF.

The J gene is TRBJ2-5, the V gene TRBV5-1, with D unclear. The CDR3 runs to 12 residues. Looked up from germline, CDR1 is SGHRS and CDR2 is YFSETQ. V was pared by 0 bases and J by 5 bases, with 5 bases between. The CDR3 DNA sequence: TGCGCCAGCAGCTTGGGGTATGAGACCCAGTACTTC. Translated, it gives CASSLGYETQYF.

The chain employs TRBV20-1 and TRBJ2-5, with TRBD1 matching over 7 bases. The CDR3 length is 13 residues. The V segment lost 4 bases and the J segment 0 bases; nucleotides outside the gene matches: 2. Germline V CDR1 and CDR2: DFQATT, SNEGSKA (reference sequence). CDR3 nucleotides: TGCAGTGCTAACAGGGGAAACCAAGAGACCCAGTACTTC. Protein: CSANRGNQETQYF.

This clonotype appeared a few times. V usage is TRBV29-1 and J usage is TRBJ2-7, with TRBD1 matching 7 bases. Germline trimming cut 6 bases from V and 5 bases from J; bases unmatched to any gene: 10. This CDR3 has 13 amino acids. Per the germline V gene, CDR1 is SQVTM and CDR2 is ANQGSEA. CDR3 sequence reads: CSVATGKGDEQYF. The DNA for the CDR3 is TGCAGCGTCGCGACAGGGAAGGGCGACGAGCAGTACTTC.

The chain uses TRBV9 and TRBJ1-2, with 8 bases lining up with TRBD1. V was clipped by 2 bases and J by 4 bases; unmatched bases: 10. This CDR3 comprises 16 residues. Germline CDR1 and CDR2: SGDLS and YYNGEE. The CDR3 DNA reads TGTGCCAGCAGCGTGCGACAGGGGCGGGGTGGCTATGGCTACACCTTC. Translated, it gives CASSVRQGRGGYGYTF.

The rearrangement joins TRBV20-1 to TRBJ2-1, with D hard to call. V lost 0 bases and J 5 bases, leaving 14 bases between the germline ends. The CDR3 is made up of 15 amino acids. Germline V lookup: CDR1 DFQATT, CDR2 SNEGSKA (reference sequence). The CDR3 bases are TGCAGTGCTAGAGACGGTGGTGCCTGGAACAATGAGCAGTTCTTC. Encoded protein: CSARDGGAWNNEQFF.

The chain recombines TRBV19 with TRBJ2-7, with no clear D. Trimming removed 3 bases from V and 0 bases from J, with 9 bases in between. The CDR3 contains 14 residues. CDR1 and CDR2 (germline): LNHDA, SQIVND (reference sequence). The CDR3 reads CASSIAQNSYEQYF. CDR3 coding DNA: TGTGCCAGTAGTATCGCTCAAAACTCCTACGAGCAGTACTTC.

This clonotype was seen a few times. The chain is built from TRBV7-8 and TRBJ2-3, with D perhaps given as TRBD1 or TRBD2 (6 bases each). CDR1 is SGHVS, CDR2 FQNEAQ, per germline. The CDR3 length is 15 residues. V lost 0 bases and J lost 6, with 13 bases in between. The CDR3 loop is CASSLAGGFTDTQYF. The CDR3 bases are TGTGCCAGCAGCTTAGCGGGGGGCTTCACGGATACGCAGTATTTT.

The gene calls are TRBV10-3 and TRBJ2-5; unclear D gene. V was clipped by 5 bases and J by 1 base, with 14 bases between them. This CDR3 is 15 amino acids long. CDR1 is ENHRY and CDR2 is SYGVKD in the germline V gene. The DNA for the CDR3 is TGTGCCATCAGTCTGAGTAGGCCTGGCCAAGAGACCCAGTACTTC. The encoded protein is CAISLSRPGQETQYF.

There are a few counts of this clonotype. The chain recombines TRBV7-8 with TRBJ2-7; TRBD2 aligns across 9 bases. The germline V gene has CDR1 SGHVS and CDR2 FQNEAQ. V shed 6 bases and J 1 base; nucleotides not matched to a gene: 4. The CDR3 has 14 amino acids. In DNA, the CDR3 is TGTGCCAGCAGGTTTAGCGGGAGTTCCTACGAGCAGTACTTC. This translates into CASRFSGSSYEQYF.

This clonotype came up a few times. V is TRBV4-3 and J is TRBJ2-3, with D possibly TRBD2 on 5 matching bases. From germline, CDR1 is LGHNA and CDR2 YSLEER. The CDR3 runs 13 residues. The V end lost 8 bases, the J end lost 6 bases, and 15 bases lay between the germline ends. The CDR3 DNA reads as TGCGCCAGCGCTAGCCACTTCGACGATACGCAGTATTTT. This encodes CASASHFDDTQYF.

Here the CDR3 DNA reads TGTGCCAGCAGATCGGGCCCCTGGGACACTGAAGCTTTCTTT. It specifies CASRSGPWDTEAFF. The chain employs TRBV6-2 or TRBV6-3 and TRBJ1-1; D is undetermined. Germline V gene data show CDR1 as MNHEY and CDR2 as SVGEGT. The CDR3 sequence is 14 residues long. The V end lost 6 bases, the J end lost 3 bases, and 14 bases lay between the germline ends.

The CDR3 here is CATLLRRESGELFF. The CDR3 nucleotides read TGTGCCACCCTCCTTAGGCGGGAGTCCGGGGAGCTGTTTTTT. This chain uses TRBV6-1 with TRBJ2-2; TRBD2 agrees at 7 bases. The CDR3 runs 14 residues. Germline lookup yields CDR1 MNHNS and CDR2 SASEGT. V lost 10 bases to trimming and J lost 6 bases; unmatched junction nucleotides: 11.

The V call is TRBV19, the J call TRBJ1-5, with D unclear. Trimming took 4 bases from V and 5 from J, leaving 6 bases between them. Germline V gene lookup returns CDR1 LNHDA and CDR2 SQIVND (reference sequence). This CDR3 comprises 12 residues. This CDR3 reads CASSSFDQPQHF. CDR3 DNA: TGTGCCAGTAGTAGTTTCGATCAGCCCCAGCATTTT.

This clonotype was counted between two and nine times. The V and J genes are TRBV9 and TRBJ2-2; D possibly uses TRBD1 or TRBD2 (6 bases each). The germline CDR1 and CDR2 sequences are SGDLS and YYNGEE. The CDR3 covers 14 residues. V was cut by 2 bases and J by 6 bases, with 11 bases left in between. The CDR3 sequence: CASSVLEGAGELFF. The CDR3 region has the DNA TGTGCCAGCAGCGTGTTGGAGGGGGCCGGGGAGCTGTTTTTT.

The chain carries TRBV6-2 or TRBV6-3 and TRBJ2-1, with 10 nucleotides matching TRBD2. After removal of 7 bases from V and 2 bases from J, the junction contained 8 bases not matched to a gene. Germline V gives CDR1 MNHEY, CDR2 SVGEGT. The CDR3 totals 16 residues. The CDR3 DNA is TGTGCCAGCATCTCCCGCGGGACTAGCGCCTACAATGAGCAGTTCTTC. Translating gives CASISRGTSAYNEQFF.

V usage is TRBV18 and J usage is TRBJ2-5; 7 bases agree with TRBD1. The CDR3 spans 13 residues. Per the germline V gene, CDR1 is KGHSH and CDR2 is LQKENI. J lost 13 bases, V lost 6 bases, and 14 bases had no gene match. CDR3 bases: TGTGCCAGCTCGCCGGACAGGAACGGTTTTGGGTACTTC. Its translation is CASSPDRNGFGYF.

The chain is built from TRBV20-1 and TRBJ1-1, with D perhaps matching TRBD1 (5 bases). The CDR3 consists of 11 residues. CDR1 DFQATT and CDR2 SNEGSKA come from the germline V gene (reference sequence). The V and J ends lost 3 bases and 8 bases respectively, with 10 bases between them. The CDR3 region has the DNA TGCAGTGCTAGTGGGGGGAGAGAAGCTTTCTTT. Translating it yields CSASGGREAFF.

This clonotype showed up just a few times. This CDR3 reads CASSLGEWIAKNIQYF. The CDR3 bases are TGTGCCAGCAGCTTGGGGGAATGGATTGCCAAAAACATTCAGTACTTC. The rearrangement joins TRBV5-5 to TRBJ2-4, with D unclear. Trimming left V 0 bases short and J 1 base short, with 11 bases between. The CDR3 covers 16 residues. Germline-derived CDR1 and CDR2 are SGHKS and YYEKEE (reference sequence).